The present entry profiles one T cell receptor beta chain with its context. Per germline, CDR1 SGHNT and CDR2 YYREEE (reference sequence). After removal of 4 bases from V and 1 base from J, the junction contained 5 bases not matched to a gene. CDR3 size: 15 residues. These data belong to a study of cytomegalovirus exposure and HLA in healthy donors. A multiplex PCR was run with 60 Vbeta primers and 13 Jbeta primers. Produced via immunoSEQ multiplex PCR; TCRdb's table is partial and in-frame only. The sample contains about 150,000 clones, about 73% of which appear only once. V is TRBV5-4 and J is TRBJ2-7, with 10 bases lining up with TRBD1. The sequence was collected from a woman aged 50 to 60 in good health and CMV-seropositive. The sample comprised PBMCs. Here the CDR3 reads CASSRGQGVSYEQYF. The CDR3 nucleotides are TGTGCCAGCAGCCGAGGACAGGGGGTGTCCTACGAGCAGTACTTC.